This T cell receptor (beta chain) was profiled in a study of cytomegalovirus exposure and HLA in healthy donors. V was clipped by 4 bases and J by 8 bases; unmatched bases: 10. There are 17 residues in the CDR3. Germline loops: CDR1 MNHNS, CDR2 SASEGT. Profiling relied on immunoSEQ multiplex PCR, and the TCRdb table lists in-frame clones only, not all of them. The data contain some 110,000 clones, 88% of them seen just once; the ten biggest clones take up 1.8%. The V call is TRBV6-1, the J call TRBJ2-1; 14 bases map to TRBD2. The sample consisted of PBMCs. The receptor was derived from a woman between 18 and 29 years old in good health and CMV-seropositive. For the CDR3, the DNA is TGTGCCAGCAGTGCCGAATCGGGACTAGCGGGGGTCTATGAGCAGTTCTTC. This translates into CASSAESGLAGVYEQFF.